This TCR beta chain was observed in a study of vaccination effects on CD4 cells after COVID-19 (dated by TCRdb to 2022 to 2024). As for the study more broadly: Across the study, the median time from the second dose to post-vaccine sampling was 72 days (range 14 to 241). SARS-CoV-2 spike-specific CD4+ TCR repertoires were compared before and after mRNA vaccination in COVID-19 convalescent patients and in infection-naive vaccine recipients. A total of some eleven COVID-19 convalescent patients and a handful of SARS-CoV-2-naive healthy vaccine recipients were included in the full study. In the study, cultures from other donors were sequenced using the Oncomine TCR Beta short-read assay on an Illumina iSeq 100. General study outcomes and caveats: At late post-vaccination timepoints, both infection-induced and vaccine-induced clones showed marked clonal contraction, consistent with waning T cell responses. Among healthy vaccine recipients, nearly all vaccine-induced clones were SARS-CoV-2 mono-reactive, and only 1 of 255 was cross-reactive with common cold coronaviruses. The study was limited by a small number of convalescent patients and lacked early post-infection timepoints.

In the ViraFEST assay, PBMC were stimulated with viral peptide pools, and antigen-specific CD4+ T cell clonotypes were then identified by expansion using TCR sequencing. After less than eleven days of culture, CD4+ T cells were isolated with the EasySep CD4+ T cell isolation kit. Participants received two doses of either the BNT162b2 or the mRNA-1273 mRNA SARS-CoV-2 vaccine. The absence of prior SARS-CoV-2 infection in healthy vaccine recipients was confirmed by negative nucleocapsid antibodies before and after vaccination. Around 2.1 million PBMC per well were cultured with 9 to 10 ug/ml peptides in IMDM containing roughly 5% human AB serum, approximately 9.1 IU/ml IL-2 and gentamicin. Half of the culture medium was replaced with fresh IL-2-containing medium on days 3 and 7. Unless noted otherwise, every peptide stimulation condition was cultured in triplicate wells. Using Ficoll-Paque Plus gradient centrifugation, PBMC were separated from whole blood and then either used fresh or cryopreserved at -140C. The overlapping peptide pools covered the spike proteins of SARS-CoV-2 and of the common cold coronaviruses HCoV-NL63, HCoV-OC43 and HCoV-229E. The QIAamp micro DNA kit was used to extract genomic DNA from the cultured CD4+ T cells.

The library was prepared using the immunoSEQ multiplex PCR assay. DNA from the cultured and isolated CD4+ T cells underwent TCR beta CDR3 sequencing. For the original study's pipeline: Non-productive TCR sequences were discarded, and reads were trimmed to the CDR3 region, with only CDR3s of 7 or more amino acids retained. Antigen-specific clonotypes were identified using the MANAFEST web app by comparison of expansion in peptide wells against reference cultures. Positive clones required FDR<0.05 expansion versus reference and all other wells, odds ratio above 5, and frequency above 0.1% in two replicate wells. Clonotypes significantly expanded in SARS-CoV-2 spike wells and in at least one common cold coronavirus spike condition were defined as cross-reactive. Levenshtein distance calculated with the stringdist R package was used to assess CDR3 similarity, and unrooted trees were constructed with ape in R 3.6.1. This immuneACCESS table, as held by TCRdb, lists in-frame sequences with V and J called but not all clones. Of the missing ones, under half trace to an unresolved V gene in checked studies; the others have no known cause. The DNA was the basis for D and trimming; V, J and clone size are from that table. The table for this sample lists about 72,000 clones; around 81% of them were counted only once. Clones ranked in the top ten supply 0.95% to 1.5% of the sample.

V has 7 bases trimmed and J has 7 bases trimmed; junction bases matching no gene number 7. From the cysteine up to the phenylalanine, the CDR3 has a length of 14 residues. Only the CDR3 DNA is retained, 42 bases long and in frame from the first base. The germline V gene provides CDR1 MNHEY and CDR2 SVGAGI. On this clone: This receptor's antigen is unknown. No clone much larger than this one lies a single base away; base qualities are absent.

The chain is encoded by TRBV6-5 joined to TRBJ1-6, and TRBD1 aligns with 7 junction nucleotides. The origin of this receptor is a human donor who received a COVID-19 vaccine. The input for sequencing was CD4+ T cells from PBMCs cultured with HCoV-229E spike peptides, taken after COVID-19 vaccination. The cell subset or site label, read with the paper, signifies: HCoV-229E spike overlapping peptide pool stimulation. The DNA reads as follows: TGTGCCAGCAAAACCGGGACAGAAAATTCACCCCTCCACTTT. Its amino acids are CASKTGTENSPLHF.